This is a list of T cell receptor beta chains from one sample in a study of T cells in localized non-small cell lung cancer. The data were produced by immunoSEQ multiplex PCR, yet TCRdb's version contains in-frame clones alone and is incomplete. The sample has tens of thousands of clones; 80% to 90% are singletons. The sample consisted of peripheral blood, taken before any cancer treatment. These receptor sequences come from an older female donor with stage I lung adenocarcinoma. The CDR3 runs from the conserved cysteine through the conserved F or W. D genes are given only for firm matches. The size entry is marked missing in some rows and otherwise reads once, few, many or a size class.

d_gene | abundance | j_gene | v_gene | CDR3nt | CDR3aa
TRBD1 | NA | TRBJ1-3 | TRBV5-4 | TGTGCCAGCAGCCCAGGTACAGGGGGATACTCTGGAAACACCATATATTTT | CASSPGTGGYSGNTIYF
NA | NA | TRBJ1-3 | TRBV6-5 | TGTGCCAGCAGTTACGGGCGAGGGGGCTCTGGAAACACCATATATTTT | CASSYGRGGSGNTIYF
NA | once | TRBJ2-2 | TRBV5-6 | TGTGCCAGCAGCGGGGGCCTAAAGGGGGCCGGGGAGCTGTTTTTT | CASSGGLKGAGELFF
NA | NA | TRBJ2-4 | TRBV30 | TGTGCCTGGAGTGTTGCCCTCAAAAACATTCAGTACTTC | CAWSVALKNIQYF
NA | NA | TRBJ2-1 | TRBV9 | TGTGCCAGCAGCGTGGAACGGAGCTCCTACAATGAGCAGTTCTTC | CASSVERSSYNEQFF
NA | NA | TRBJ1-2 | TRBV5-4 | TGTGCCAGCAGCTTGGCCGGGCGGATCGTTGGCTACACCTTC | CASSLAGRIVGYTF
NA | once | TRBJ1-1 | TRBV19 | TGTGCCAGTAGTAGACGGTGGAACACTGAAGCTTTCTTT | CASSRRWNTEAFF
TRBD2 | NA | TRBJ2-7 | TRBV9 | TGTGCCAGCAGCCCTAGCGGGACCCGGGCCTACGAGCAGTACTTC | CASSPSGTRAYEQYF
NA | NA | TRBJ2-3 | TRBV1 | TGCACCAGCAGCGCTCGTCGGCGGGAATCAGATACGCAGTATTTT | CTSSARRRESDTQYF
NA | NA | TRBJ1-2 | TRBV27 | TGTGCCAGCAGCCGAGGGGGGGCTTATGGCTACACCTTC | CASSRGGAYGYTF
NA | NA | TRBJ2-7 | TRBV6-1 | TGTGCCAGCAGTCCAGGGTTCTACGAGCAGTACTTC | CASSPGFYEQYF
TRBD1 | NA | TRBJ2-1 | TRBV25-1 | TGTGCCAGCAGTGGATTGACCGGGACAGGGGGCCGATACAATGAGCAGTTCTTC | CASSGLTGTGGRYNEQFF
TRBD1 | NA | TRBJ1-4 | TRBV6-1 | TGTGCCAGCAGTTTTTACAGGGGTGAAAAACTGTTTTTT | CASSFYRGEKLFF
TRBD1 | NA | TRBJ1-3 | TRBV18 | TGTGCCAGCTCCCCCGACAGGGGTTCTGGAAACACCATATATTTT | CASSPDRGSGNTIYF
NA | NA | TRBJ2-5 | TRBV6-1 | TGTGCCAGCGGGCGGGACCGGGAGACCCAGTACTTC | CASGRDRETQYF
NA | few | TRBJ1-5 | TRBV5-1 | TGCGCCAGCAGCCCCGGTGTCACGGGCAATCAGCCCCAGCATTTT | CASSPGVTGNQPQHF
NA | NA | TRBJ1-1 | TRBV5-1 | TGCGCCAGCAGGACCACAGGAGAAGCTTTCTTT | CASRTTGEAFF
TRBD2 | NA | TRBJ2-7 | TRBV5-6 | TGTGCCAGCAGCCCGGGGGGAAACGAGCAGTACTTC | CASSPGGNEQYF
NA | NA | TRBJ2-5 | TRBV2 | TGTGCCAGCAGTGAACTCGAGGGGGAGACCCAGTACTTC | CASSELEGETQYF
TRBD1 | NA | TRBJ1-1 | TRBV6-4 | TGTGCCAGCGGACAGGGGTTAAGGACTGAAGCTTTCTTT | CASGQGLRTEAFF
NA | NA | TRBJ2-7 | TRBV11-2 | TGTGCCAGCAGCTTAGTGCTTAGCGCGTACGAGCAGTACTTC | CASSLVLSAYEQYF
NA | NA | TRBJ2-7 | TRBV10-3 | TGTGCCATCAGTGAAGGTCCCCCCGAGCAGTACTTC | CAISEGPPEQYF
TRBD2 | few | TRBJ2-7 | TRBV7-9 | TGTGCCAGCAGCTCGATGACCGGGACTAGCGGATTTCCCTACGAGCAGTACTTC | CASSSMTGTSGFPYEQYF
TRBD2 | NA | TRBJ2-1 | TRBV5-1 | TGCGCCAGCAGCCCAGAACCAGCGGGAGAGGGTGAGCAGTTCTTC | CASSPEPAGEGEQFF
NA | NA | TRBJ2-2 | TRBV4-1 | TGCGCCAGCAGCGCCCGGGACAACCTTAGGGCCGGGGAGCTGTTTTTT | CASSARDNLRAGELFF
TRBD1 | NA | TRBJ1-2 | TRBV6-1 | TGTGCCAGCAACGTAGACAGGGGCAACTATGGCTACACCTTC | CASNVDRGNYGYTF
TRBD2 | once | TRBJ2-3 | TRBV7-2 | TGTGCCAGCAGCCCTAGCGGGGGGGCTCTAGATACGCAGTATTTT | CASSPSGGALDTQYF
TRBD2 | NA | TRBJ2-3 | TRBV12-5 | TGTGCTAGTGGTTGGACTAGCGGAAGTGTGAAAGATACGCAGTATTTT | CASGWTSGSVKDTQYF
NA | NA | TRBJ1-2 | TRBV6-1 | TGTGCCAGCAGCCAACCGTGGGGTAGTGGCTACACCTTC | CASSQPWGSGYTF
NA | NA | TRBJ2-7 | TRBV1 | TGCACCAGCAGCCCGAATCCCCCGTCCGAAACCTGCGCCCCCTACGAGCAGTACTTC | CTSSPNPPSETCAPYEQYF
NA | NA | TRBJ1-1 | TRBV2 | TGTGCCAGCAAGGGACAAGTAGGAACTGAAGCTTTCTTT | CASKGQVGTEAFF
TRBD1 | NA | TRBJ1-2 | TRBV2 | TGTGCCAGCAGGGAAGACAGGGGGGGATGGTATGGCTACACCTTC | CASREDRGGWYGYTF
NA | NA | TRBJ2-3 | TRBV5-1 | TGCGCCAGCAAACCACTCCAGGGCTCCCGAGGGGCGACAGATACGCAGTATTTT | CASKPLQGSRGATDTQYF
NA | NA | TRBJ1-2 | TRBV15 | TGTGCCACCAGCAGAGCTGGCCCAGAGAGTTATGGCTACACCTTC | CATSRAGPESYGYTF
NA | NA | TRBJ2-3 | TRBV10-1 | TGCGCCAGCAGTGAGTCGACTGGGGCGACCCAAGATACGCAGTATTTT | CASSESTGATQDTQYF
NA | NA | TRBJ2-7 | TRBV30 | TGTGCCTGGAAATTGGGCTACGAGCAGTACTTC | CAWKLGYEQYF
TRBD1 | many | TRBJ1-2 | TRBV9 | TGTGCCAGCAGCGCCGACGGACAGGGCGGAGGCTACACCTTC | CASSADGQGGGYTF
NA | once | TRBJ2-5 | TRBV5-1 | TGCGCCAGCAGCTTGGGTACTGTCGGAGAGACCCAGTACTTC | CASSLGTVGETQYF
TRBD2 | NA | TRBJ2-3 | TRBV11-3 | TGTGCCAGCAGCTCCCCGAGACTAGCGGGAGTAGTGTATTTT | CASSSPRLAGVVYF
NA | NA | TRBJ2-5 | TRBV11-2 | TGTGCCAGCAGTCTTATGGGCCACCAAGAGACCCAGTACTTC | CASSLMGHQETQYF
NA | NA | TRBJ1-5 | TRBV28 | TGTGCCAGCAATCGCGAGAATCAGCCCCAGCATTTT | CASNRENQPQHF
NA | NA | TRBJ2-7 | TRBV7-2 | TGTGCCAGCAGCACACGGACTACCATCTCCTACGAGCAGTACTTC | CASSTRTTISYEQYF
NA | NA | TRBJ1-1 | TRBV6-1 | TGCCGGGTGGACCTTAGGGTGGGGAACACTGAAGCTTTCTTT | CRVDLRVGNTEAFF
TRBD1 | NA | TRBJ2-7 | TRBV5-1 | TGCGCCAGCAGCTTGGTCGGACAGGGGGCGCGCTACGAGCAGTACTTC | CASSLVGQGARYEQYF
TRBD1 | NA | TRBJ1-1 | TRBV2 | TGTGCCAGCAGTAGGGACAGGCGATCCACTGAAGCTTTCTTT | CASSRDRRSTEAFF
NA | NA | TRBJ1-3 | TRBV7-2 | TGTGCCAGCAGCCCCCCAAGTCCCTCTGGAAACACCATATATTTT | CASSPPSPSGNTIYF
NA | NA | TRBJ2-3 | TRBV18 | TGTGCCAGCTCACGTGTGAGTAAGGATACGCAGTATTTT | CASSRVSKDTQYF
NA | once | TRBJ2-1 | TRBV10-3 | TGTGCCATCAGTGAAACGGGATTATACAATGAGCAGTTCTTC | CAISETGLYNEQFF
TRBD1 | NA | TRBJ1-4 | TRBV5-4 | TGTGCCAGCAGCTTGGACAGGGGTGAAAAACTGTTTTTT | CASSLDRGEKLFF
NA | few | TRBJ2-7 | TRBV20-1 | TGCAGTGCTAGTGAGGGGAACGAGCAGTACTTC | CSASEGNEQYF
TRBD1 | NA | TRBJ1-5 | TRBV6-5 | TGTGCCAGCAGCCCCGGGACAGGAAATAATCAGCCCCAGCATTTT | CASSPGTGNNQPQHF
TRBD2 | NA | TRBJ2-7 | TRBV6-1 | TGTGCCAGCAGGCTTAGCGGGAATTCCTACGAGCAGTACTTC | CASRLSGNSYEQYF
NA | NA | TRBJ1-1 | TRBV30 | TGTGCCGGGGACCGATCGGGGAACACTGAAGCTTTCTTT | CAGDRSGNTEAFF
NA | few | TRBJ1-1 | TRBV12-5 | TGTGCTAGTGGTTTGGGTCGGTTGAACACTGAAGCTTTCTTT | CASGLGRLNTEAFF
NA | NA | TRBJ2-7 | TRBV7-8 | TGTGCCAGCCGTACGGACGGGGGTTACGAGCAGTACTTC | CASRTDGGYEQYF
TRBD2 | NA | TRBJ2-2 | TRBV7-8 | TGTGCCAGCAGCATCGGACTAGCGGGAGTTTTATCTACCGGGGAGCTGTTTTTT | CASSIGLAGVLSTGELFF
TRBD1 | few | TRBJ1-1 | TRBV30 | TGTGCCTGGATGCCGGGACAGGGCGAAGCTTTCTTT | CAWMPGQGEAFF
TRBD1 | NA | TRBJ1-2 | TRBV18 | TGTGCCACCTCCGAAGGGACAGGAGTTAACTATGGCTACACCTTC | CATSEGTGVNYGYTF
NA | NA | TRBJ2-7 | TRBV5-1 | TGCGCCAGCAGCTTGCGGGCGGTAGCGGACTCCTACGAGCAGTACTTC | CASSLRAVADSYEQYF
NA | NA | TRBJ2-7 | TRBV6-6 | TGTGCCAGCAGTTACCCAGGGGACTACGAGCAGTACTTC | CASSYPGDYEQYF